The 14 T cell receptor beta chains below come from one sample, sequenced in a study of PD-1 blockade in mismatch repair-deficient tumors. Sequenced by immunoSEQ multiplex PCR; TCRdb stores in-frame clones only, minus some. The repertoire includes tens of thousands of clones, over 65% of them detected once, and 3% to 3.5% sits in the top ten. The material was peripheral blood, obtained 4 weeks after starting pembrolizumab. The receptors originated from an adult with mismatch repair-deficient cancer.

This clone appeared a single time. This sequence joins TRBV19 and TRBJ2-5; no clear D gene. V shed 4 bases and J shed 0 bases, with 6 bases lying between them. Germline assignment: CDR1 LNHDA and CDR2 SQIVND (reference sequence). The CDR3 sequence is 13 residues long. The CDR3 loop is CASSTTYQETQYF. The CDR3 DNA is TGTGCCAGTAGTACAACTTACCAAGAGACCCAGTACTTC.

The chain carries TRBV5-8 and TRBJ2-7; D is perhaps TRBD1 (6 bases). CDR3 length equals 15 residues. Trimming pared 5 bases from V and 2 bases from J, leaving 17 bases between. Germline-derived CDR1 and CDR2 are SGHTS and YDEGEE. The CDR3 coding sequence is TGTGCCAGCAGTATTTTACAGGGTGCTGCCTACGAGCAGTACTTC. Encoded protein: CASSILQGAAYEQYF.

The chain employs TRBV7-9 and TRBJ2-7; 9 nucleotides match TRBD2. Germline lookup yields CDR1 SEHNR and CDR2 FQNEAQ (reference sequence). J was trimmed by 9 bases and V by 5 bases; bases with no gene match: 5. This CDR3 is 12 amino acids long. The CDR3 here is CASSPRGGVQYF. CDR3 sequence (DNA): TGTGCCAGCAGCCCGCGGGGGGGGGTGCAGTACTTC.

V is TRBV11-3 and J is TRBJ2-4, with D perhaps matching TRBD2 (6 bases). The CDR3 spans 12 residues. CDR1 and CDR2 (germline): SGHNT, YENEEA. V lost 3 bases to trimming and J lost 8 bases, with 8 bases between them. The chain's CDR3 is CASSLWGDIQYF. The CDR3 DNA reads TGTGCCAGCAGCTTGTGGGGGGACATTCAGTACTTC.

This clone was detected only once. The V gene is TRBV6-5, the J gene TRBJ2-7; 8 nucleotides align to TRBD2. Germline V gene lookup returns CDR1 MNHEY and CDR2 SVGAGI. The CDR3 loop spans 14 amino acids. The junction had 11 bases not matched to a gene; V was cut back by 6 bases and J by 7 bases. DNA for the CDR3: TGTGCCAGCAGCCGAGCGGGGGACCCTAGTGAGCAGTACTTC. Its translation is CASSRAGDPSEQYF.

This sequence joins TRBV5-1 and TRBJ2-5, with TRBD2 matching over 11 bases. There are 17 residues in the CDR3. CDR1 is SGHRS and CDR2 is YFSETQ in the germline V gene. Unmatched junction bases numbered 10, after V lost 4 bases and J lost 2 bases. CDR3 region: CASSMKTSGDLQETQYF. Written as DNA, the CDR3 is TGCGCCAGCAGCATGAAGACTAGCGGGGATTTACAAGAGACCCAGTACTTC. Variable domain in full (rest from reference TRBV5-1 and TRBJ2-5): KAGVTQTPRYLIKTRGQQVTLSCSPISGHRSVSWYQQTPGQGLQFLFEYFSETQRNKGNFPGRFSGRQFSNSRSEMNVSTLELGDSALYLCASSMKTSGDLQETQYFGPGTRLLVL.

The chain is built from TRBV9 and TRBJ1-4, with TRBD1 matching 9 bases. Trimming cost V 1 base and J 4 bases; bases outside gene matches: 8. Germline V gene data show CDR1 as SGDLS and CDR2 as YYNGEE. The CDR3 loop spans 17 amino acids. This chain's CDR3 is CASSVSWGGQGNEKLFF. In DNA, the CDR3 is TGTGCCAGCAGCGTATCTTGGGGGGGACAGGGTAATGAAAAACTGTTTTTT. Full variable domain (remainder filled in from reference TRBV9 and TRBJ1-4): DSGVTQTPKHLITATGQRVTLRCSPRSGDLSVYWYQQSLDQGLQFLIQYYNGEERAKGNILERFSAQQFPDLHSELNLSSLELGDSALYFCASSVSWGGQGNEKLFFGSGTQLSVL.

The chain uses TRBV30 and TRBJ1-1, with 8 nucleotides matching TRBD1. Germline V gives CDR1 GTSNPN, CDR2 SVGIG (reference sequence). The CDR3 spans 13 residues. After removal of 3 bases from V and 5 bases from J, the junction contained 5 bases not matched to a gene. CDR3 DNA: TGTGCCTGGAGCGGACAGGGTTTAACTGAAGCTTTCTTT. It translates to CAWSGQGLTEAFF.

The table lists this clone with a few counts. Distinct nucleotide sequences in the sample also encode this CDR3. This chain links TRBV6-6 with TRBJ2-2; D unclear. Germline V gene data show CDR1 as MNHNY and CDR2 as SVGAGI (reference sequence). V lost 2 bases to trimming and J lost 1 base, with 8 bases between them. The CDR3 consists of 15 residues. The CDR3 loop reads CASSYNSENTGELFF. CDR3 in DNA: TGTGCCAGCAGTTACAACTCGGAGAACACCGGGGAGCTGTTTTTT.

The chain employs TRBV7-8 and TRBJ2-5, with D perhaps TRBD2 (6 bases). Germline-derived CDR1 and CDR2 are SGHVS and FQNEAQ. The ends were cut back, 1 base at V and 1 base at J, with 10 bases in the middle. The CDR3 extends over 15 amino acids. Here the CDR3 DNA reads TGTGCCAGCAGCTTAGGCGGGACCCTCCAAGAGACCCAGTACTTC. Protein: CASSLGGTLQETQYF.

This rearrangement joins TRBV19 to TRBJ2-7, with TRBD1 matching over 12 bases. Trimming took 5 bases from V and 4 from J; bases not matched to a gene: 6. Per the germline V gene, CDR1 is LNHDA and CDR2 is SQIVND (reference sequence). The CDR3 is 15 residues long. This chain's CDR3 is CASSRTGQGAYEQYF. CDR3 bases: TGTGCCAGTAGTCGAACGGGACAGGGGGCGTACGAGCAGTACTTC.

In this sample, this clone turned up once. V usage is TRBV5-8 and J usage is TRBJ2-2; 7 nucleotides match TRBD1. V lost 0 bases and J lost 1; bases outside the gene matches: 3. The CDR3 is 16 amino acids. The germline V gene has CDR1 SGHTS and CDR2 YDEGEE. CDR3 in DNA: TGTGCCAGCAGCTTGGAGGGGACAGTGAACACCGGGGAGCTGTTTTTT. It yields the protein CASSLEGTVNTGELFF.

This clone occurred once. J is TRBJ2-1 and V is TRBV14; 12 bases are a match to TRBD2. V lost 0 bases, J lost 6 bases, and 12 bases stayed unmatched. This CDR3 contains 19 residues. Germline V gene data show CDR1 as SGHDN and CDR2 as FVKESK. In DNA, the CDR3 is TGTGCCAGCAGCCAAGACCCCAGACTAGCGGGAGTGTTTAGCAATGAGCAGTTCTTC. As protein: CASSQDPRLAGVFSNEQFF.

The rearrangement uses TRBV5-1 and TRBJ2-5, with 7 bases lining up with TRBD1. Germline V gene data show CDR1 as SGHRS and CDR2 as YFSETQ. The CDR3 has 15 amino acids. J lost 5 bases, V lost 4 bases, and 11 bases had no gene match. The CDR3 DNA reads as TGCGCCAGCAGCCAGGGACAGCCCACGCGGGAGACCCAGTACTTC. Its translation is CASSQGQPTRETQYF.